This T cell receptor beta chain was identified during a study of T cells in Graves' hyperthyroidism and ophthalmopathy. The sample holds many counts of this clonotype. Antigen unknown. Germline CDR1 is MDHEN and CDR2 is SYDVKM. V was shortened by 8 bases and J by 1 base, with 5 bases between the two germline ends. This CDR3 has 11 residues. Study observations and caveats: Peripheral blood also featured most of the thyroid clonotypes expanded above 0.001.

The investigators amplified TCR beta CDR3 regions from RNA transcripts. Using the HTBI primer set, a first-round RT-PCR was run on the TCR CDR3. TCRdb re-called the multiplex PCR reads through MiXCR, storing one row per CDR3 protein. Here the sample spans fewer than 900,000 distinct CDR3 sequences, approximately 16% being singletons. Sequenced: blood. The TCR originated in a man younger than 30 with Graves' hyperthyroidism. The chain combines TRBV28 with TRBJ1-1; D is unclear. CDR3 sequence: CASGPNTEAFF. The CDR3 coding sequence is TGTGCCAGCGGCCCGAACACTGAAGCTTTCTTT.